Here is one TCR beta chain with its context. This sample is part of a study of blood T cell repertoires in COVID-19. CDR1 and CDR2 from the germline V gene are SEHNR and FQNEAQ (reference sequence). The germline V and J ends were trimmed by 1 base and 3 bases, with 10 bases remaining between them. CDR3 length: 15 amino acids. Recovery meant two consecutive negative NP/OP PCR tests, professional clearance, or resolved symptoms. Assay used: immunoSEQ multiplex PCR; TCRdb lists only in-frame clones, some missing. The sample yields 350,000 or so clones, roughly 90% seen once. The source material was PBMCs or T cells enriched from blood (not recorded which). The receptor's source is a woman between 25 and 40 years old who had recovered from COVID-19. This chain connects TRBV7-9 to TRBJ1-3; D gene ambiguous. CDR3 nucleotide sequence: TGTGCCAGCAGCTTAGGGGCCCCTGATGGAAACACCATATATTTT. Translation: CASSLGAPDGNTIYF.